These T cell receptor beta chains were read from a single sample in a study of beta chain features in type 1 diabetes. Sequenced by immunoSEQ multiplex PCR; TCRdb stores in-frame clones only, minus some. The sample carries 250,000 or so clones, more than 65% recorded once. The specimen was naive CD4+ T cells from blood. The receptors stem from a man aged 25-40 years in good health. CDR3s include the opening cysteine and the closing phenylalanine or tryptophan. A D gene is named only where the DNA matches it firmly. Not every row has a clone size; where given, it reads once, few, many or a size class.

TRBV13	.	few	TRBJ1-1	CASSLGQKNTEAFF	TGTGCCAGCAGCTTAGGGCAGAAGAACACTGAAGCTTTCTTT
TRBV29-1	.	few	TRBJ2-1	CSVERGSEQFF	TGCAGCGTTGAACGAGGGTCTGAGCAGTTCTTC
TRBV6-5	.	.	TRBJ2-5	CASSYVGGETQYF	TGTGCCAGCAGTTACGTGGGGGGAGAGACCCAGTACTTC
TRBV9	TRBD1	.	TRBJ1-2	CASSLDRDGYTF	TGTGCCAGCAGCCTAGACAGGGATGGCTACACCTTC
TRBV29-1	.	.	TRBJ2-2	CSVRGSFPGELFF	TGCAGCGTGCGGGGTAGTTTTCCCGGGGAGCTGTTTTTT
TRBV12-5	TRBD1	.	TRBJ1-1	CASGLGQGFTEAFF	TGTGCTAGTGGGCTGGGACAGGGGTTCACTGAAGCTTTCTTT
TRBV7-2	.	.	TRBJ1-5	CASSLSGNGVYSNQPQHF	TGTGCCAGCAGCTTATCCGGGAATGGAGTGTATAGCAATCAGCCCCAGCATTTT
TRBV30	.	.	TRBJ2-7	CAWSVQQGGEQYF	TGTGCCTGGAGTGTACAACAGGGCGGGGAGCAGTACTTC
TRBV10-3	.	.	TRBJ2-5	CATQRGDGETQYF	TGTGCCACCCAAAGAGGGGATGGGGAGACCCAGTACTTC
TRBV7-2	TRBD2	.	TRBJ2-3	CASSSLPTSGGPGTDTQYF	TGTGCCAGCAGCTCCCTCCCGACTAGCGGGGGGCCGGGCACAGATACGCAGTATTTT
TRBV28	TRBD1	few	TRBJ2-7	CASSLAGQGGHEQYF	TGTGCCAGCAGTTTGGCGGGACAGGGGGGCCACGAGCAGTACTTC
TRBV5-1	.	.	TRBJ2-5	CASSLGATQYF	TGCGCCAGCAGCTTGGGAGCGACCCAGTACTTC
TRBV7-9	.	few	TRBJ2-7	CASSLAFGREVYEQYF	TGTGCCAGCAGCTTAGCATTCGGCAGGGAGGTCTACGAGCAGTACTTC
TRBV14	.	.	TRBJ2-7	CASSQGLGPYEQYF	TGTGCCAGCAGCCAAGGGCTGGGGCCCTACGAGCAGTACTTC
TRBV7-2	.	.	TRBJ2-3	CASSSSGRGSTDTQYF	TGTGCCAGCAGCTCCTCAGGACGAGGGTCCACAGATACGCAGTATTTT
TRBV10-3	.	.	TRBJ2-5	CAISDWGLSSVAQETQYF	TGTGCCATCAGTGACTGGGGGCTTTCAAGCGTAGCCCAAGAGACCCAGTACTTC
TRBV9	.	.	TRBJ1-1	CASGLGSGLTEAFF	TGTGCCAGCGGCCTTGGATCCGGGCTCACTGAAGCTTTCTTT
TRBV30	.	few	TRBJ1-1	CAWSAGNTEAFF	TGTGCCTGGAGCGCAGGGAACACTGAAGCTTTCTTT
TRBV30	.	few	TRBJ2-1	CAWNYNRRNEQFF	TGTGCCTGGAATTATAATCGGCGGAATGAGCAGTTCTTC
TRBV29-1	TRBD2	few	TRBJ2-1	CSAKGLAGDYNEQFF	TGCAGCGCCAAGGGACTAGCGGGAGACTACAATGAGCAGTTCTTC
TRBV23-1	.	.	TRBJ2-6	CASSFRAGANVLTF	TGCGCCAGCAGTTTTAGGGCTGGGGCCAACGTCCTGACTTTC
TRBV30	.	.	TRBJ1-2	CARGDRLNYGYTF	TGTGCCAGAGGGGACCGGCTAAACTATGGCTACACCTTC
TRBV30	.	.	TRBJ2-5	CAWSRLLSQETQYF	TGTGCCTGGAGTAGGCTGCTTTCCCAAGAGACCCAGTACTTC
TRBV14	.	few	TRBJ2-1	CASSQVHRYNEQFF	TGTGCCAGCAGCCAAGTCCACAGATACAATGAGCAGTTCTTC
TRBV5-4	TRBD1	.	TRBJ2-5	CASSPPGQQETQYF	TGTGCCAGCAGCCCTCCGGGACAGCAAGAGACCCAGTACTTC
TRBV10-3	.	.	TRBJ2-3	CAINDRGIAADTQYF	TGTGCCATCAACGATCGGGGGATTGCGGCAGATACGCAGTATTTT
TRBV18	.	few	TRBJ2-5	CASSPGGRDLRETQYF	TGTGCCAGCTCACCAGGTGGCAGGGACCTTCGAGAGACCCAGTACTTC
TRBV7-2	.	.	TRBJ2-5	CASSPPEAQTQYF	TGTGCCAGCAGCCCTCCCGAGGCGCAGACCCAGTACTTC
TRBV7-9	.	.	TRBJ2-3	CASSSGWSPTDTQYF	TGTGCCAGCAGCTCAGGCTGGAGCCCGACAGATACGCAGTATTTT
TRBV29-1	TRBD1	.	TRBJ1-4	CSAQGQGGAEKLFF	TGCAGCGCACAGGGACAGGGAGGTGCTGAAAAACTGTTTTTT
TRBV7-9	.	.	TRBJ2-3	CASSQKDRWGSTDTQYF	TGTGCCAGCAGCCAAAAGGACCGCTGGGGGAGCACAGATACGCAGTATTTT
TRBV6-6	.	.	TRBJ2-3	CASSLEIGGSTQYF	TGTGCCAGCAGTTTGGAGATAGGGGGAAGTACGCAGTATTTT
TRBV4-3	.	.	TRBJ2-7	CASSQERVYYEQYF	TGCGCCAGCAGCCAAGAAAGGGTTTACTACGAGCAGTACTTC
TRBV7-9	.	few	TRBJ2-5	CASSLTGTLQETQYF	TGTGCCAGCAGCTTAACTGGAACTTTACAAGAGACCCAGTACTTC
TRBV7-8	.	.	TRBJ2-5	CASSYSRIVDTTLVETQYF	TGTGCCAGCAGCTACTCTCGTATCGTGGACACAACCTTAGTCGAGACCCAGTACTTC
TRBV29-1	TRBD2	.	TRBJ2-3	CSVQGLAGRTDTQYF	TGCAGCGTTCAGGGACTAGCGGGCCGCACAGATACGCAGTATTTT
TRBV29-1	.	few	TRBJ2-3	CSVAGRTTDTQYF	TGCAGCGTTGCGGGACGGACCACAGATACGCAGTATTTT